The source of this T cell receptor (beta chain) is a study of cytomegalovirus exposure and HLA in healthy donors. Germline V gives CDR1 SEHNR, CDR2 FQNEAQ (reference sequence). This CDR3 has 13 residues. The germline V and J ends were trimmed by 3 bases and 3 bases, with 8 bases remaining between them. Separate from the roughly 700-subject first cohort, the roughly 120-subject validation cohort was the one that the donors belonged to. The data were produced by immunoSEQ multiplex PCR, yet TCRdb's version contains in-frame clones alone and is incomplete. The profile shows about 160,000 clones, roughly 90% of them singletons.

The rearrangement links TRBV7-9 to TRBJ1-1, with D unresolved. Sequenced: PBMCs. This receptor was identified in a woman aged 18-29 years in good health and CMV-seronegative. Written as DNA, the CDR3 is TGTGCCAGCAGCTTGTTAGTCTACACTGAAGCTTTCTTT. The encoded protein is CASSLLVYTEAFF.